One T cell receptor beta chain is described in this entry. As yet, its antigen is unknown. Every patient underwent thyroid surgery untreated. Original processing methods: To classify distant metastasis in papillary thyroid cancer, a model was built from CDR3 differences across clinicopathological groups. TCRdb re-called the PCR reads with MiXCR. Here the V and J calls rest on TCRdb's processing, not on the authors' analysis. The data contain 25,000 to 35,000 clones, about 17% of them singletons. This record belongs to a study of metastatic and nonmetastatic thyroid tumors. Study details: Samples came from malignant and benign thyroid patients, and repertoires were compared across blood and tumor or nodule tissue.

Whole-study findings and limits: Reports indicated that malignant thyroid tumors showed significantly higher TCR beta diversity than benign nodules did, in blood and tumor.

The receptor was isolated from a female donor with papillary thyroid cancer or a benign thyroid nodule (not recorded which). Some clones in this sample may be carry-over from other donors' samples. What was sequenced was blood.

CDR3 DNA sequence: TGCAGTGCTACCGCCGGGACAGGGGGCAATCAGCCCCAGTATTTT. Residues: CSATAGTGGNQPQYF. V gene TRBV20-1 combines with J gene TRBJ1-5; 12 nucleotides line up with TRBD1. The J call is in doubt because the DNA end fits TRBJ2-3 better. Germline lookup yields CDR1 DFQATT and CDR2 SNEGSKA (reference sequence). CDR3 length equals 15 residues.